This is a list of T cell receptor beta chains from one sample in a study of OX40 agonist ivuxolimab in advanced cancers. The method was immunoSEQ multiplex PCR; TCRdb's version includes in-frame clones alone and lacks a portion of them. The table records tens of thousands of clones, about 82% of them present only once. This material consisted of CD4+ or CD8+ T cells sorted from blood, taken in a trial of the OX40 agonist ivuxolimab. These receptors were obtained from an adult with an advanced solid tumor such as melanoma, head and neck, liver or kidney cancer. Each CDR3 is given with its conserved first and last residue. The order of the fields is V gene, CDR3 protein.

V: TRBV9
CDR3: CASSATLGASYEQYF

V: TRBV4-2
CDR3: CASSQGQGRDTGELFF

V: TRBV19
CDR3: CASSGNSNQPQHF

V: TRBV27
CDR3: CASSSRGGSNQPQHF

V: TRBV27
CDR3: CASSQRTGTGQLEQFF

V: TRBV4-1
CDR3: CASSQWRDRGAGELFF

V: TRBV9
CDR3: CASSKGGLTEAFF

V: TRBV5-4
CDR3: CASSIRWGGGIQETQYF

V: TRBV19
CDR3: CASSIGGQRPQHF

V: TRBV5-4
CDR3: CASSPYSGNTIYF

V: TRBV6-5
CDR3: CASSPGGYSNQPQHF

V: TRBV29-1
CDR3: CSVGGGYPYEQYF

V: TRBV30
CDR3: CASGQGATRANEKLFF

V: TRBV29-1
CDR3: CSVLHGGARTEAFF

V: TRBV10-3
CDR3: CAISGGAGVNTEAFF

V: TRBV29-1
CDR3: CSVLLRARDEKLFF

V: TRBV6-5
CDR3: CASSYSPGSYEQYF

V: TRBV5-6
CDR3: CASSLTSGGSTSTDTQYF

V: TRBV6-1
CDR3: CASSIVQGPEQYF

V: TRBV6-6
CDR3: CASRFDSSGNTIYF

V: TRBV4-1
CDR3: CASSQGGLAEQFF

V: TRBV27
CDR3: CASSFYGDPGNTIYF

V: TRBV11-2
CDR3: CASSLDGNTIYF

V: TRBV9
CDR3: CASSVPSGGVSLDEQFF

V: TRBV7-2
CDR3: CASSQIEGETQYF

V: TRBV7-9
CDR3: CASSLGQRLGTQYF

V: TRBV9
CDR3: CASSSSSTDTQYF

V: TRBV7-9
CDR3: CASSLGPYGYTF

V: TRBV9
CDR3: CASPKGVAQNLAKNIQYF

V: TRBV5-4
CDR3: CASSLRGTTYGYTF

V: TRBV6-5
CDR3: CASSGTFSTDTQYF

V: TRBV7-9
CDR3: CALPPPYGDEQYF

V: TRBV5-5
CDR3: CASIPMGQPNTEAFF

V: TRBV18
CDR3: CASSPRQPWGRTDTQYF

V: TRBV5-1
CDR3: CASSQTGGSGTEAFF

V: TRBV5-1
CDR3: CASSSSLLAGKEETQYF

V: TRBV28
CDR3: CASSQDGMNTEAFF

V: TRBV4-1
CDR3: CASSQQGNYGYTF

V: TRBV2
CDR3: CASRGSSGGREQYF

V: TRBV10-3
CDR3: CAISADRDLPAFF

V: TRBV15
CDR3: CATSRDPGTGRTHRDTQYF